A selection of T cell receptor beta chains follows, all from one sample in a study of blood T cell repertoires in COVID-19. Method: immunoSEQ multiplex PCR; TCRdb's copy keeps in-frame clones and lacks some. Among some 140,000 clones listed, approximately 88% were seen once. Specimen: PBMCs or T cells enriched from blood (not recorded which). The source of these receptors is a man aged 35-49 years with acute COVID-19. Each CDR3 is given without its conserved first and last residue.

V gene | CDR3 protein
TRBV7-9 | ASSFTTGMGYGYT
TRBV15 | ATSRDRGLGGNTIY
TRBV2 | ASSQGTGGSYEQY
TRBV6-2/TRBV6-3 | ASSYSNRDYEQY
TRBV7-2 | ASSLTLTGVNQPQH
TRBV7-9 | ASTYNGLAGWNEQF
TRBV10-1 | ASSDSGGADTQY
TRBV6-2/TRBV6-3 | ASSYLGQGAEKLF
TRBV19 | ASSAPSGRFTEQF
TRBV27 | ASSPTFQIGLAKNIQY
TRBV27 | ASSYDGGKQF
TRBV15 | ATSSRQGTGANVLT
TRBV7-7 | ASSTGQGAYNEQF
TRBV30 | AWTLRTGEAF
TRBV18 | ASSPGAGAGEKLF
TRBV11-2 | ASAPTSGGGDTQY
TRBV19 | ASSTRPQLHGVSPLH
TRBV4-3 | ASSQHIIGANVLT
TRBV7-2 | ASSLVTANTEAF